This entry features one T cell receptor beta chain sequence. Time point denoted: newly diagnosed GD, antithyroid drugs for less than 3 months. TCR sequences were obtained from RNA taken from PBMCs. EDTA tubes were used for drawing roughly 9 milliliters of peripheral blood. Germline CDR1 reads MRHNA; CDR2 reads SNTAGT. V was cut by 8 bases and J by 4 bases, with 21 bases left in between. The CDR3 is 15 residues long. This specimen comes from a study of regulatory T cells in long-lasting Graves disease. Background on the study: The antithyroid drugs taken by newly diagnosed Graves' patients had been used for under 3 months.

With iRepertoire HTBI primers and Arm-PCR of CDR3 regions, TCR beta libraries were built. Each CDR3 protein gets one entry after TCRdb re-called the multiplex PCR reads with MiXCR. Counted here are about 450,000 distinct CDR3 sequences, 14% occurring once; the ten biggest clones make up approximately 17%. These same records also appear under a second study, on T cells in Graves' hyperthyroidism and ophthalmopathy. As that study records: The study used the HTBI primer set for a first-round RT-PCR of the TCR CDR3. Blood held most thyroid clonotypes expanded above 0.001 frequency.

This clonotype was sampled from a woman aged 45-65 years with Graves disease. The material was peripheral blood mononuclear cells (PBMCs), obtained at new diagnosis, from a patient treated with antithyroid drugs. The chain couples TRBV6-4 to TRBJ2-7; D is perhaps TRBD2 (7 bases). Here the CDR3 reads CASPHSGGIVYEQYF. In nucleotides, the CDR3 is TGTGCCAGCCCCCACTCGGGGGGCATCGTTTACGAGCAGTACTTC.